The 11 T cell receptor beta chains below come from one sample, sequenced in a study of identical twins. TCRdb independently ran MiXCR on the 5' RACE reads; one entry per CDR3 protein. The repertoire holds some 460,000 distinct CDR3 sequences, with approximately 15% as singletons. Separately, the same data were catalogued under a study of yellow fever vaccine responses in identical twins.

The sequenced sample was CD4+ T cells sorted from blood. All receptors derive from a woman in her late teens or twenties in good health.

This chain joins TRBV6-5 and TRBJ1-1, with D unresolved. The germline V gene has CDR1 MNHEY and CDR2 SVGAGI. This CDR3 contains 15 residues. The V and J ends lost 0 bases and 0 bases respectively, with 8 bases between them. In DNA form, the CDR3 reads TGTGCCAGCAGTTACTCGGGAGACTTGAACACTGAAGCTTTCTTT. Protein: CASSYSGDLNTEAFF.

The chain has TRBV12-3 or TRBV12-4 and TRBJ2-1; 8 bases agree with TRBD1. With 6 bases clipped from V and 9 bases from J, the junction kept 13 bases outside the gene matches. The CDR3 length is 15 residues. The CDR3 region is CASSHGQGGFGEQFF. For the CDR3, the DNA is TGTGCCAGCAGCCATGGACAGGGTGGTTTTGGTGAGCAGTTCTTC.

The chain combines TRBV27 with TRBJ2-7; D perhaps matches TRBD1 (7 bases). Germline V CDR1 and CDR2: MNHEY, SMNVEV (reference sequence). The length of the CDR3 is 14 residues. The V gene lost 3 bases and the J gene lost 3 bases, with 12 bases spanning the gap. The CDR3 DNA reads as TGTGCCAGCAGTTTCGCAGGGGGGCTCTACGAGCAGTACTTC. As protein: CASSFAGGLYEQYF.

A few counts support this clonotype. V gene TRBV20-1 combines with J gene TRBJ2-7; possibly TRBD2 for D (7 bases). The ends were cut back, 6 bases at V and 0 bases at J, with 21 bases in the middle. Germline V CDR1 and CDR2: DFQATT, SNEGSKA (reference sequence). The CDR3 loop spans 16 amino acids. For the CDR3, the DNA is TGCAGTGCCAGTGGGAGGGGGGAGCTCTACTCCTACGAGCAGTACTTC. Protein sequence: CSASGRGELYSYEQYF.

This clonotype turned up a few times. V is TRBV4-1 and J is TRBJ2-3, with D perhaps given as TRBD1 or TRBD2 (5 bases each). Looked up from germline, CDR1 is MGHRA and CDR2 is YSYEKL. This CDR3 contains 16 residues. Trimming stripped 4 bases from V and 5 bases from J, with 19 bases between. The CDR3 reads CASSRGTYERVDTQYF. DNA of the CDR3: TGCGCCAGCAGCCGAGGGACCTATGAACGAGTAGATACGCAGTATTTT.

This clonotype was seen repeatedly, ten times or more. The J gene is TRBJ1-6, the V gene TRBV5-1; D is ambiguous. V was clipped by 4 bases and J by 0 bases, with 8 bases between them. In germline, CDR1 is SGHRS, CDR2 YFSETQ. This CDR3 region has 15 residues. CDR3 residues: CASSMESSYNSPLHF. The DNA for the CDR3 is TGCGCCAGCAGCATGGAGAGCTCCTATAATTCACCCCTCCACTTT. The full variable domain, its missing parts supplied by reference TRBV5-1 and TRBJ1-6, is KAGVTQTPRYLIKTRGQQVTLSCSPISGHRSVSWYQQTPGQGLQFLFEYFSETQRNKGNFPGRFSGRQFSNSRSEMNVSTLELGDSALYLCASSMESSYNSPLHFGNGTRLTVT.

This clonotype was picked up many times. The chain uses TRBV7-3 and TRBJ1-6, with 8 bases identical to TRBD1. The CDR3 is made up of 15 amino acids. Germline loops: CDR1 SGHTA, CDR2 FQGTGA. Germline trimming cut 2 bases from V and 10 bases from J; bases unmatched to any gene: 7. In nucleotides, the CDR3 is TGTGCCAGCAGCTTACTCGGACAGGGAAACTCACCCCTCCACTTT. Protein: CASSLLGQGNSPLHF.

A few counts support this clonotype. The V gene is TRBV7-3, the J gene TRBJ2-7, with unresolved D. Trimming took off 1 base at V and 7 bases at J, with 11 bases between the two ends. This CDR3 is 13 amino acids long. Germline CDR1 is SGHTA and CDR2 is FQGTGA. The CDR3 here is CASSLIGSGEQYF. The CDR3, as DNA: TGTGCCAGCAGCTTAATAGGTAGTGGGGAGCAGTACTTC.

This clonotype was seen only a few times. The V and J genes are TRBV7-9 and TRBJ2-4; no reliable D call. V gave up 5 bases and J gave up 8 bases, with 7 bases separating them. Looked up from germline, CDR1 is SEHNR and CDR2 is FQNEAQ (reference sequence). The CDR3 covers 11 residues. The CDR3 coding sequence is TGTGCCAGCAGCGATATAGACATTCAGTACTTC. It yields the protein CASSDIDIQYF.

This clonotype was counted only a few times. The chain combines TRBV28 with TRBJ2-5; 7 bases align to TRBD1. The CDR3 runs to 15 residues. The J segment lost 2 bases and the V segment lost 6 bases, leaving 9 bases of the junction unmatched. CDR1 and CDR2 from the germline V gene are MDHEN and SYDVKM. The CDR3 reads CASSYDRARQETQYF. CDR3 DNA: TGTGCCAGCAGCTATGACAGGGCCCGACAAGAGACCCAGTACTTC.

The chain carries TRBV28 and TRBJ2-7, with 7 bases lining up with TRBD1. The CDR3 has 12 amino acids. V lost 7 bases, J lost 7 bases, and 7 bases stayed unmatched. The germline V gene encodes CDR1 MDHEN and CDR2 SYDVKM. CDR3 nucleotide sequence: TGTGCCAGCAACACAGGGGTGGGTGAGCAGTACTTC. Translating it yields CASNTGVGEQYF.